This T cell receptor (beta chain) was identified during a study of response to subunit inactivated influenza vaccine. TCRdb itself ran the RT-PCR reads through MiXCR, one entry per CDR3 protein. The table has 300,000 to 350,000 distinct CDR3 sequences, roughly 22% seen once; the top ten hold around 9.6%. Trimming took 0 bases from V and 1 from J, leaving 11 bases between them. Germline V gene data show CDR1 as LGHNA and CDR2 as YSLEER. The CDR3 loop spans 16 amino acids. Study-wide points: It was suggested by the authors that few new T cells are recruited by each seasonal influenza vaccination.

On this clonotype itself: Its cognate antigen is unknown.

The receptor was derived from a man between 50 and 70 years old who received an inactivated influenza vaccine. Here the sequenced sample was PBMCs from blood, taken around 22 months after vaccination. The V gene is TRBV4-3, the J gene TRBJ2-3; possible D gene TRBD2, 6 bases. CDR3 nucleotides: TGCGCCAGCAGCCAAGAACCCGGGAGTGGCACAGATACGCAGTATTTT. It encodes CASSQEPGSGTDTQYF.